A single TCR beta chain is shown here with its context. These data originate in a study of blood T cell repertoires in COVID-19. Study at large: Material from acute and convalescent COVID-19 was sourced from the United States, Italy and Spain.

What the recovered Cohort 3 donors had was two negative PCRs, clearance, or symptom resolution. Data came from immunoSEQ multiplex PCR; TCRdb stores just in-frame clones and leaves some out. The sample shows 360,000 or so clones, about 90% of them seen only once. The specimen sequenced was PBMCs or T cells enriched from blood (not recorded which). This clonotype originated in a woman aged 25 to 39 who had recovered from COVID-19.

The CDR3 DNA reads TGCAGTGCTAGTAACACCGCTAACTATGGCTACACCTTC. Residues: CSASNTANYGYTF. This rearrangement joins TRBV20-1 to TRBJ1-2; D is unclear. Germline lookup yields CDR1 DFQATT and CDR2 SNEGSKA (reference sequence). The CDR3 extends over 13 amino acids. Trimming took off 3 bases at V and 0 bases at J, with 8 bases between the two ends.